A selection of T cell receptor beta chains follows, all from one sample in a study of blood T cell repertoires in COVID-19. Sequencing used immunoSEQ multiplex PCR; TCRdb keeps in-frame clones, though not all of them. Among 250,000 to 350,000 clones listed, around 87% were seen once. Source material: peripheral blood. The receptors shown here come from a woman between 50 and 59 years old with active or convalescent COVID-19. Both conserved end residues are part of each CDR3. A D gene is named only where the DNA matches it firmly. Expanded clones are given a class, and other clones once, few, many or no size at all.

CASSSSPGQGLYEQYF,TGTGCCAGCAGTTCGTCCCCGGGACAGGGTTTATACGAGCAGTACTTC,TRBD1,TRBJ2-7,once,TRBV28
CASSNYQRDTQYF,TGTGCCAGCAGTAACTACCAGCGGGATACGCAGTATTTT,NA,TRBJ2-3,NA,TRBV2
CASKGLAGETQYF,TGCGCCAGCAAGGGACTAGCGGGGGAGACCCAGTACTTC,TRBD2,TRBJ2-5,NA,TRBV4-1
CASSKSTPDNSPLHF,TGTGCCAGCAGTAAGTCGACTCCAGATAATTCACCCCTCCACTTT,NA,TRBJ1-6,NA,TRBV6-2/TRBV6-3
CASNKGGQPQHF,TGTGCCAGTAATAAGGGAGGTCAGCCCCAGCATTTT,NA,TRBJ1-5,NA,TRBV19
CASSLGHTGELFF,TGTGCCAGCAGTTTAGGGCACACCGGGGAGCTGTTTTTT,NA,TRBJ2-2,NA,TRBV28
CASSLGNRGGEKLFF,TGTGCCAGCAGCTTAGGCAACAGGGGTGGCGAAAAACTGTTTTTT,TRBD1,TRBJ1-4,NA,TRBV7-2
CASSSQRTGQYTF,TGTGCCAGCAGCTCCCAACGGACAGGGCAATACACCTTC,TRBD1,TRBJ1-2,NA,TRBV9
CASSIGTGRTEAFF,TGTGCCAGTAGTATAGGGACAGGGAGGACTGAAGCTTTCTTT,TRBD1,TRBJ1-1,NA,TRBV19
CASSRTGNTEAFF,TGTGCCAGCAGTCGGACAGGGAACACTGAAGCTTTCTTT,TRBD1,TRBJ1-1,NA,TRBV6-1
CASSEQATGELFF,TGTGCCAGCAGTGAACAGGCCACCGGGGAGCTGTTTTTT,NA,TRBJ2-2,NA,TRBV25-1
CASSLTTVDTQYF,TGTGCCAGCAGCTTAACGACAGTAGATACGCAGTATTTT,NA,TRBJ2-3,NA,TRBV7-3
CAIEPRGSGYTF,TGTGCCATTGAACCCAGAGGGAGCGGCTACACCTTC,NA,TRBJ1-2,NA,TRBV28
CASSSWGERYNEQFF,TGTGCCAGCAGCTCCTGGGGGGAAAGGTACAATGAGCAGTTCTTC,NA,TRBJ2-1,NA,TRBV11-2
CASSLGDRDYGYTF,TGCGCCAGCAGCTTGGGGGACAGGGACTATGGCTACACCTTC,TRBD1,TRBJ1-2,few,TRBV5-1
CASSFDRGTGELFF,TGTGCCAGCAGTTTCGACAGGGGCACCGGGGAGCTGTTTTTT,TRBD1,TRBJ2-2,NA,TRBV27
CASSSGTTTHGELFF,TGTGCCAGCAGCTCCGGGACTACTACCCACGGGGAGCTGTTTTTT,TRBD2,TRBJ2-2,once,TRBV7-9
CASSLAGQGGNEQFF,TGTGCCAGCAGCTTAGCGGGACAGGGGGGAAATGAGCAGTTCTTC,TRBD1,TRBJ2-1,once,TRBV7-9
CASSASRGTGELFF,TGTGCCAGCAGTGCTAGTAGGGGCACCGGGGAGCTGTTTTTT,NA,TRBJ2-2,NA,TRBV27
CASNVYNYGYTF,TGTGCCAGCAACGTCTATAACTATGGCTACACCTTC,NA,TRBJ1-2,NA,TRBV28
CATSDTGGTDTQYF,TGTGCCACCAGTGACACGGGGGGCACAGATACGCAGTATTTT,NA,TRBJ2-3,NA,TRBV24-1
CASRGMIGTLSNQPQHF,TGTGCCAGTAGGGGCATGATCGGGACACTCAGCAATCAGCCCCAGCATTTT,NA,TRBJ1-5,NA,TRBV19
CASSEFGAGRGNTEAFF,TGTGCCAGCAGTGAATTTGGGGCGGGACGAGGGAACACTGAAGCTTTCTTT,NA,TRBJ1-1,NA,TRBV25-1
CASSGGVETQYF,TGTGCCAGCAGTGGAGGGGTAGAGACCCAGTACTTC,NA,TRBJ2-5,NA,TRBV28
CASSLVSQGNYGYTF,TGTGCCAGCAGCTTAGTTTCTCAGGGAAACTATGGCTACACCTTC,NA,TRBJ1-2,NA,TRBV7-9
CASSRRQGAYEQYF,TGTGCCAGCAGCAGAAGACAGGGCGCGTACGAGCAGTACTTC,TRBD1,TRBJ2-7,NA,TRBV7-2
CASSPSGARGYTF,TGTGCCAGCAGTCCCTCCGGAGCTAGAGGCTACACCTTC,NA,TRBJ1-2,few,TRBV27
CASSQDRGAFF,TGTGCCAGCAGCCAAGACAGGGGCGCTTTCTTT,NA,TRBJ1-1,NA,TRBV14
CASSPDSQNTEAFF,TGTGCCAGCAGCCCGGACAGTCAGAACACTGAAGCTTTCTTT,NA,TRBJ1-1,NA,TRBV5-4
CASSPGTGSYEQYF,TGTGCCAGCAGTCCCGGGACAGGCTCCTACGAGCAGTACTTC,TRBD1,TRBJ2-7,few,TRBV28
CASSLGGQHTF,TGTGCCAGCAGCTTAGGAGGTCAGCACACCTTC,NA,TRBJ1-2,NA,TRBV11-2
CASSPARGYEQFF,TGTGCCAGCAGCCCGGCCAGGGGGTATGAGCAGTTCTTC,TRBD1,TRBJ2-1,NA,TRBV7-2
CASSLDLGGVEGETQYF,TGTGCCAGCAGCTTAGATTTAGGGGGCGTAGAGGGAGAGACCCAGTACTTC,TRBD1,TRBJ2-5,NA,TRBV11-2
CAWRAYAGRSYNEQFF,TGTGCCTGGAGGGCATACGCAGGGCGATCATACAATGAGCAGTTCTTC,NA,TRBJ2-1,NA,TRBV30
CASSTPGDFTEAFF,TGTGCCAGCAGCACACCAGGGGATTTCACTGAAGCTTTCTTT,NA,TRBJ1-1,NA,TRBV28
CASSSSGTTNEKLFF,TGTGCCAGCAGTTCCTCAGGGACAACTAATGAAAAACTGTTTTTT,NA,TRBJ1-4,NA,TRBV28
CASSQDNRGYTF,TGTGCCAGCAGCCAAGATAATCGGGGCTACACCTTC,NA,TRBJ1-2,NA,TRBV3-1/TRBV3-2
CSAADYEQYF,TGCAGTGCTGCAGACTACGAGCAGTACTTC,NA,TRBJ2-7,once,TRBV20-1
CSVLGTVDISKKNTEAFF,TGCAGCGTTCTGGGGACAGTGGACATCTCAAAAAAAAACACTGAAGCTTTCTTT,TRBD1,TRBJ1-1,NA,TRBV29-1
CASALTGASKGTGELFF,TGTGCTAGTGCCCTAACAGGGGCGAGTAAGGGCACCGGGGAGCTGTTTTTT,TRBD1,TRBJ2-2,NA,TRBV12-5
CASSSGGTLNTEAFF,TGTGCCAGCAGCTCAGGGGGTACTCTGAACACTGAAGCTTTCTTT,TRBD1,TRBJ1-1,NA,TRBV7-2
CASTDTQYF,TGTGCCAGCACTGATACGCAGTATTTT,NA,TRBJ2-3,NA,TRBV2
CASSLAPGLAGGSYEQYF,TGTGCCAGCAGCTTAGCGCCCGGACTAGCGGGAGGGTCCTACGAGCAGTACTTC,TRBD2,TRBJ2-7,NA,TRBV7-9
CASRAGAAGSYNEQFF,TGTGCCAGCCGAGCGGGAGCCGCAGGATCCTACAATGAGCAGTTCTTC,TRBD2,TRBJ2-1,NA,TRBV28
CASIHEGNTEAFF,TGTGCCAGCATACATGAGGGGAACACTGAAGCTTTCTTT,NA,TRBJ1-1,NA,TRBV28